This entry lists 15 T cell receptor beta chains sequenced from one sample in a study of OX40 agonist ivuxolimab in advanced cancers. The library was obtained by the immunoSEQ multiplex PCR assay. Here the immuneACCESS table is served through TCRdb, limited to in-frame sequences with V and J called. Missing clones are a known gap in these copies; in checked studies unresolved V genes cover under half, and the rest lacks a known reason. This sample lists 45,000 to 50,000 clones; around 85% were detected once. The leading ten clones occupy roughly 54% of the sample. The sequencing used CD4+ or CD8+ T cells sorted from blood, collected in a trial of the OX40 agonist ivuxolimab. All receptors derive from an adult with an advanced solid tumor such as melanoma, head and neck, liver or kidney cancer.

The J gene is TRBJ2-7, the V gene TRBV5-4, with D perhaps matching TRBD1 or TRBD2 (5 bases each). The CDR3 is made up of 16 amino acids. CDR1 SGHNT and CDR2 YYREEE come from the germline V gene (reference sequence). The ends were cut back, 0 bases at V and 2 bases at J, with 15 bases in the middle. CDR3 in amino acids: CASSLVLRDPPYEQYF. The CDR3 DNA reads as TGTGCCAGCAGCTTGGTGCTACGGGACCCCCCCTACGAGCAGTACTTC.

This clone turned up a few times. The chain uses TRBV6-5 and TRBJ2-7; 7 positions agree with TRBD1. Germline CDR1 reads MNHEY; CDR2 reads SVGAGI. V lost 2 bases and J lost 7; bases outside the gene matches: 5. The CDR3 spans 13 residues. The CDR3 spells CASSYAGQAEQYF. The CDR3 DNA is TGTGCCAGCAGTTACGCTGGACAGGCGGAGCAGTACTTC.

The chain employs TRBV6-5 and TRBJ2-7; 7 bases map to TRBD1. The CDR3 length is 13 residues. After removal of 6 bases from V and 4 bases from J, the junction contained 6 bases not matched to a gene. Looked up from germline, CDR1 is MNHEY and CDR2 is SVGAGI. The DNA of the CDR3 is TGTGCCAGCAGCCCGACGACAGGGTACGAGCAGTACTTC. It encodes CASSPTTGYEQYF.

CDR3 protein: CASSLGTGGYEQYF. CDR3 nucleotide sequence: TGCGCCAGCAGCTTGGGGACAGGGGGCTACGAGCAGTACTTC. The rearrangement joins TRBV5-1 to TRBJ2-7; TRBD1 aligns across 10 bases. Germline values: CDR1 SGHRS, CDR2 YFSETQ. Trimming at V came to 0 bases and at J to 3 bases, leaving 0 bases not matched to a gene. This CDR3 comprises 14 residues.

The chain combines TRBV11-2 with TRBJ2-2; 12 positions match TRBD2. The CDR3 loop spans 16 amino acids. Trimming took 5 bases from V and 6 from J; bases not matched to a gene: 7. From germline, CDR1 is SGHAT and CDR2 FQNNGV. CDR3 loop: CASSPGLAGIAGELFF. Here the CDR3 DNA reads TGTGCCAGCAGCCCAGGACTAGCGGGAATTGCCGGGGAGCTGTTTTTT.

The J gene is TRBJ1-2, the V gene TRBV5-1; D is perhaps TRBD1 (5 bases). Per the germline V gene, CDR1 is SGHRS and CDR2 is YFSETQ. This CDR3 has 14 amino acids. V was trimmed by 4 bases and J by 2 bases, leaving 12 bases between them. CDR3 in amino acids: CASSKGTGNYGYTF. In DNA, the CDR3 is TGCGCCAGCAGCAAGGGAACAGGAAACTATGGCTACACCTTC.

This rearrangement joins TRBV19 to TRBJ2-7; TRBD2 aligns across 7 bases. This CDR3 region has 14 residues. From germline, CDR1 is LNHDA and CDR2 SQIVND (reference sequence). V gave up 3 bases and J gave up 7 bases; unmatched junction bases: 9. In DNA, the CDR3 is TGTGCCAGTAGTATGGGCAGCCTAGCGGAGGAGCAGTACTTC. Translated: CASSMGSLAEEQYF.

This rearrangement joins TRBV29-1 to TRBJ2-7, with 9 bases aligning to TRBD1. V trimming: 7 bases; J trimming: 2 bases; junction bases outside the gene matches: 6. Germline lookup yields CDR1 SQVTM and CDR2 ANQGSEA. The CDR3 extends over 13 amino acids. CDR3 amino acids: CSGSGQGAYEQYF. The CDR3 DNA follows: TGCAGCGGCTCGGGACAGGGCGCCTACGAGCAGTACTTC.

This chain joins TRBV18 and TRBJ2-3; 10 bases map to TRBD1. V lost 6 bases, J lost 3 bases, and 6 bases stayed unmatched. The CDR3 runs to 15 residues. Germline CDR1 is KGHSH and CDR2 is LQKENI. For the CDR3, the DNA is TGTGCCAGCTCGGGGACGGGACAGGGGACAGATACGCAGTATTTT. This translates into CASSGTGQGTDTQYF.

The chain uses TRBV13 and TRBJ2-3; the D gene could be TRBD1 or TRBD2 (5 bases each). Trimming left V 9 bases short and J 4 bases short, with 14 bases between. Germline CDR1 PRHDT, CDR2 FYEKMQ (reference sequence). The CDR3 totals 13 residues. CDR3 region: CASGAERADTQYF. CDR3 nucleotides: TGTGCCAGTGGGGCTGAGAGGGCAGATACGCAGTATTTT.

This chain uses TRBV28 with TRBJ2-7; unclear D gene. CDR1 and CDR2 from the germline V gene are MDHEN and SYDVKM. The CDR3 spans 13 residues. V shed 5 bases and J shed 1 base, with 9 bases lying between them. The CDR3 DNA reads TGTGCCAGCAGTCTCCCGGGTTCCTACGAGCAGTACTTC. Amino acids: CASSLPGSYEQYF.

The rearrangement joins TRBV29-1 to TRBJ1-1; the match to TRBD1 covers 7 bases. This CDR3 spans 13 amino acids. Germline V gives CDR1 SQVTM, CDR2 ANQGSEA. V shed 0 bases and J 7 bases; nucleotides not matched to a gene: 5. CDR3: CSVEDRTGLEAFF. The DNA of the CDR3 is TGCAGCGTTGAAGACCGGACAGGACTTGAAGCTTTCTTT. Variable domain in full (rest from reference TRBV29-1 and TRBJ1-1): SAVISQKPSRDICQRGTSLTIQCQVDSQVTMMFWYRQQPGQSLTLIATANQGSEATYESGFVIDKFPISRPNLTFSTLTVSNMSPEDSSIYLCSVEDRTGLEAFFGQGTRLTVV.

The V gene is TRBV28, the J gene TRBJ1-6; TRBD1 aligns across 7 bases. The germline V gene encodes CDR1 MDHEN and CDR2 SYDVKM. The CDR3 is 13 amino acids. V dropped 6 bases and J dropped 9; count of bases not matched to a gene: 5. DNA for the CDR3: TGTGCCAGCAGGGCAGGGGGTTTTTCACCCCTCCACTTT. This sequence encodes CASRAGGFSPLHF.

The chain combines TRBV27 with TRBJ2-1, with 12 bases lining up with TRBD1. V gave up 5 bases and J gave up 10 bases; unmatched junction bases: 6. Germline CDR1 is MNHEY and CDR2 is SMNVEV (reference sequence). The CDR3 covers 14 residues. CDR3 loop: CASSPGQGAGEQFF. The CDR3, as DNA: TGTGCCAGCAGTCCGGGACAGGGGGCGGGGGAGCAGTTCTTC.

The chain combines TRBV2 with TRBJ1-6; 8 bases match TRBD1. CDR1 and CDR2 (germline): SNHLY, FYNNEI. The ends lost 3 bases at V and 5 bases at J; junction bases unmatched: 0. CDR3 length: 14 amino acids. CDR3 loop: CASSDRGHNSPLHF. CDR3 in DNA: TGTGCCAGCAGTGACAGGGGGCATAATTCACCCCTCCACTTT.